This TCR beta chain was documented in a study of T cell responses to AZD1222 COVID-19 vaccine. Study-level results: Donors were mostly white British, more females; clonal diversity possibly underestimated.

Second-dose timings of about 4 or about 12 weeks were pooled. The repertoire was sequenced with immunoSEQ multiplex PCR; TCRdb's copy has only in-frame clones and lacks some. The repertoire consists of approximately 120,000 clones, with approximately 85% occurring once and the leading ten covering around 4.4%. Concerning this clone: Its specificity is not known.

In germline, CDR1 is SGHTA, CDR2 FQGNSA. The V and J ends lost 5 bases and 8 bases, in that order; junction bases with no gene match: 11. The CDR3 is 15 residues long. The clonotype was recovered from an adult who received the AZD1222 COVID-19 vaccine. Sequences were derived from peripheral blood, sampled 28 days after the second AZD1222 dose. The J gene is TRBJ2-1, the V gene TRBV7-2; 8 bases are shared with TRBD1. CDR3 loop: CASSGPRTGSHEQFF. CDR3 coding DNA: TGTGCCAGCAGCGGCCCCAGGACAGGGTCACATGAGCAGTTCTTC.